The TCR beta chain under discussion was sequenced for a study of blood T cell repertoires in COVID-19. Study at large: Acute and convalescent COVID-19 samples came from the United States, Italy and Spain. Nucleic acid was either cDNA or gDNA, and it came from T cells, B-cell-depleted T cells, or PBMCs.

V dropped 3 bases and J dropped 1; count of bases not matched to a gene: 6. The CDR3 runs to 15 residues. CDR1 and CDR2 from the germline V gene are DFQATT and SNEGSKA (reference sequence). TCRdb's table, derived via immunoSEQ multiplex PCR, lists solely in-frame clones and lacks some. The sample holds 280,000 or so clones, 70% to 90% seen once. This TCR derives from a woman under 40 who had recovered from COVID-19. Sequences were obtained from peripheral blood. The genes are TRBV20-1 and TRBJ2-5, with 9 bases lining up with TRBD2. The CDR3 protein is CSASSGGPRQETQYF. The CDR3, as DNA: TGCAGTGCTAGTAGCGGGGGACCTCGCCAAGAGACCCAGTACTTC.